This T cell receptor beta chain was observed in a study of cytomegalovirus exposure and HLA in healthy donors. Likely unrecorded immune exposures existed in these nominally healthy donors. Germline loops: CDR1 LNHDA, CDR2 SQIVND (reference sequence). This CDR3 is built from 15 residues. V lost 2 bases and J lost 3; bases outside the gene matches: 7. The PCR used 60 Vbeta and 13 Jbeta primers. Method: immunoSEQ multiplex PCR; TCRdb's copy keeps in-frame clones and lacks some. The sample contains about 140,000 clones, less than 80% of which appear only once. Sequencing was carried out using PBMCs. V usage is TRBV19 and J usage is TRBJ2-7; 7 nucleotides line up with TRBD1. The receptor comes from a woman between 45 and 65 years old in good health and CMV-seropositive. CDR3 nucleotide sequence: TGTGCCAGTAGTATAAGACAGGGTCCGGGCTACGAGCAGTACTTC. It yields the protein CASSIRQGPGYEQYF. Based on the CDR3 plus reference TRBV19 and TRBJ2-7, the full variable domain is DGGITQSPKYLFRKEGQNVTLSCEQNLNHDAMYWYRQDPGQGLRLIYYSQIVNDFQKGDIAEGYSVSREKKESFPLTVTSAQKNPTAFYLCASSIRQGPGYEQYFGPGTRLTVT.